These 21 T cell receptor beta chains were sequenced from one sample in a study of Ad26.COV2.S vaccination and SARS-CoV-2 variants (TCRdb year 2021). What the treatment or condition label conveys for this sample: 15 to 20 received Ad26.COV2.S at low or high dose, single or two shots; 5 received placebo; per-sample allocation not given. Repertoires of vaccine and placebo recipients were sequenced from samples collected on day 63 after the first injection. Receptor libraries were prepared by the immunoSEQ multiplex PCR assay. The clones in this table, taken by TCRdb from immuneACCESS, are in-frame only. Not every clone is retained; where verified, under half of the shortfall comes from an unresolved V gene, and the cause of the rest is unknown. The sample table contains about 460,000 clones; only one count was recorded for roughly nine tenths of them. Clones ranked in the top ten supply under 2% of the sample.

Sequencing was performed on peripheral blood, taken in a trial of Ad26.COV2.S vaccine versus placebo. Every receptor here comes from a person between 18 and 60 years old who received the Ad26.COV2.S COVID-19 vaccine or a placebo.

This chain connects TRBV27 to TRBJ1-2; D possibly corresponds to TRBD1 (6 bases). Germline assignment: CDR1 MNHEY and CDR2 SMNVEV (reference sequence). The V end was cut by 6 bases, the J end by 6 bases, with 14 bases between. This CDR3 contains 13 residues. CDR3 loop: CASSLTAGDGYTF. CDR3 sequence (DNA): TGTGCCAGCAGCCTAACCGCAGGGGATGGCTACACCTTC.

This rearrangement joins TRBV24-1 to TRBJ2-1, with D unclear. Trimming removed 0 bases at V and 11 bases at J, with 10 bases between. Germline CDR1 and CDR2: KGHDR and SFDVKD. The length of the CDR3 is 13 residues. CDR3 sequence (DNA): TGTGCCACCAGTGATTTGCACACAGCCAAGCAGTTCTTC. This translates into CATSDLHTAKQFF.

The table lists this clone with a count of one. The CDR3 nucleotides read TGCAGCGTCCGTAGCGGGAGTGCAGATACGCAGTATTTT. As protein: CSVRSGSADTQYF. The V gene is TRBV29-1, the J gene TRBJ2-3; 9 positions agree with TRBD2. The CDR3 spans 13 residues. V gave up 6 bases and J gave up 4 bases; unmatched junction bases: 5. Per germline, CDR1 SQVTM and CDR2 ANQGSEA.

CDR3 nucleotides: TGTGCCAGCAGCCCGGGACAGGGTTCCGACGAGCAGTACTTC. It codes for CASSPGQGSDEQYF. This chain connects TRBV7-3 to TRBJ2-7; 9 bases fit TRBD1. Germline CDR1 SGHTA, CDR2 FQGTGA. The V segment lost 5 bases and the J segment 5 bases; nucleotides outside the gene matches: 7. This CDR3 contains 14 residues.

This chain links TRBV6-5 with TRBJ2-1; 10 bases agree with TRBD2. Per germline, CDR1 MNHEY and CDR2 SVGAGI. The CDR3 totals 15 residues. Unmatched junction bases numbered 6, after V lost 6 bases and J lost 4 bases. The CDR3 bases are TGTGCCAGCAGACGGGTAGCGGGGGGTTACAATGAGCAGTTCTTC. Translated, it gives CASRRVAGGYNEQFF.

This clone was counted a single time. This chain joins TRBV5-4 and TRBJ2-1; TRBD2 matches 10 bases. Trimming took 0 bases from V and 2 from J; bases not matched to a gene: 11. Germline V gives CDR1 SGHNT, CDR2 YYREEE (reference sequence). CDR3 length equals 19 residues. CDR3 nucleotide sequence: TGTGCCAGCAGCTTGGTTCGCCTAGCGGGAGTTCTCGCCTACAATGAGCAGTTCTTC. Its protein is CASSLVRLAGVLAYNEQFF.

This clone was seen only a few times. The chain couples TRBV30 to TRBJ1-5; a weak D match, TRBD1 (5 bases). Germline lookup yields CDR1 GTSNPN and CDR2 SVGIG (reference sequence). V lost 1 base and J 2 bases, leaving 9 bases between the germline ends. The CDR3 contains 14 residues. CDR3 coding DNA: TGTGCCTGGAGTGATGAGGGGCGCAATCAGCCCCAGCATTTT. This gives the protein CAWSDEGRNQPQHF.

The chain joins TRBV28 to TRBJ1-2; maybe TRBD1 (6 bases). With 6 bases removed from V and 1 base from J, the gap between germline ends came to 12 bases. Germline loops: CDR1 MDHEN, CDR2 SYDVKM. The CDR3 is made up of 14 amino acids. This CDR3 is CASSRRTVNYGYTF. Here the CDR3 DNA reads TGTGCCAGCAGCCGGAGGACAGTTAACTATGGCTACACCTTC.

The genes are TRBV6-5 and TRBJ2-3; D is perhaps TRBD2 (5 bases). Germline V lookup: CDR1 MNHEY, CDR2 SVGAGI. Trimming left V 6 bases short and J 2 bases short, with 12 bases between. The length of the CDR3 is 14 residues. The CDR3 region has the DNA TGTGCCAGCAGGGACTCCTTAAACACAGATACGCAGTATTTT. Amino acids: CASRDSLNTDTQYF.

V usage is TRBV6-5 and J usage is TRBJ1-2; D is possibly TRBD1 (5 bases). V was trimmed by 8 bases and J by 0 bases, leaving 13 bases between them. The CDR3 contains 14 residues. Germline CDR1 MNHEY, CDR2 SVGAGI. The CDR3 here is CASHLQGANYGYTF. DNA of the CDR3: TGTGCCAGCCACCTTCAGGGAGCTAACTATGGCTACACCTTC.

The chain is built from TRBV5-6 and TRBJ1-5; D remains ambiguous. The germline CDR1 and CDR2 sequences are SGHDT and YYEEEE. The CDR3 contains 14 residues. The V end was cut by 2 bases, the J end by 0 bases, with 6 bases between. The CDR3 loop reads CASSFGGSNQPQHF. In DNA, the CDR3 is TGTGCCAGCAGCTTTGGCGGTAGCAATCAGCCCCAGCATTTT.

The V and J genes are TRBV7-9 and TRBJ1-4, with D possibly being TRBD1 (6 bases). V was cut by 5 bases and J by 4 bases, with 23 bases left in between. CDR1 SEHNR and CDR2 FQNEAQ come from the germline V gene (reference sequence). This CDR3 has 18 amino acids. CDR3 bases: TGTGCCAGCAGCATTAAACTCTTAACAGGGATTGGTAATGAAAAACTGTTTTTT. Translating it yields CASSIKLLTGIGNEKLFF.

This clone was detected once. The gene calls are TRBV7-9 and TRBJ2-1; D is undetermined. The CDR3 loop spans 15 amino acids. Trimming removed 1 base at V and 5 bases at J, with 12 bases between. Per the germline V gene, CDR1 is SEHNR and CDR2 is FQNEAQ (reference sequence). The CDR3 DNA follows: TGTGCCAGCAGCTTAGGCGACTCCTATAACAATGAGCAGTTCTTC. Translating gives CASSLGDSYNNEQFF. Complete variable domain (other parts from reference TRBV7-9 and TRBJ2-1): DTGVSQNPRHKITKRGQNVTFRCDPISEHNRLYWYRQTLGQGPEFLTYFQNEAQLEKSRLLSDRFSAERPKGSFSTLEIQRTEQGDSAMYLCASSLGDSYNNEQFFGPGTRLTVL.

The CDR3 coding sequence is TGCGCCAGCAGCTTGGAGGCGCTAGCGGGAGCCTACAATGAGCAGTTCTTC. Its protein is CASSLEALAGAYNEQFF. The V call is TRBV5-1, the J call TRBJ2-1, with 10 nucleotides matching TRBD2. The CDR3 runs 17 residues. V lost 0 bases to trimming and J lost 2 bases; unmatched junction nucleotides: 5. Germline V lookup: CDR1 SGHRS, CDR2 YFSETQ. The full variable domain, rest sourced from reference TRBV5-1 and TRBJ2-1, is KAGVTQTPRYLIKTRGQQVTLSCSPISGHRSVSWYQQTPGQGLQFLFEYFSETQRNKGNFPGRFSGRQFSNSRSEMNVSTLELGDSALYLCASSLEALAGAYNEQFFGPGTRLTVL.

The rearrangement links TRBV6-5 to TRBJ1-5; 8 nucleotides line up with TRBD1. This CDR3 spans 15 amino acids. Germline trimming cut 5 bases from V and 2 bases from J; bases unmatched to any gene: 5. CDR1 and CDR2 from the germline V gene are MNHEY and SVGAGI. CDR3 in amino acids: CASSPDRAGNQPQHF. The CDR3 DNA sequence: TGTGCCAGCAGTCCGGACAGGGCTGGCAATCAGCCCCAGCATTTT.

This chain joins TRBV9 and TRBJ2-7; TRBD2 matches at 9 bases. Germline V CDR1 and CDR2: SGDLS, YYNGEE. The V gene end was trimmed by 0 bases and the J gene end by 4 bases; junction bases not matched to a gene: 5. The CDR3 covers 15 residues. This CDR3 is CASSVGLAGYYEQYF. The CDR3 DNA follows: TGTGCCAGCAGCGTAGGCCTAGCGGGATATTACGAGCAGTACTTC.

The chain carries TRBV19 and TRBJ2-2; TRBD2 matches 7 bases. This CDR3 contains 16 residues. The germline V gene encodes CDR1 LNHDA and CDR2 SQIVND (reference sequence). Germline trimming cut 6 bases from V and 4 bases from J; bases unmatched to any gene: 11. In nucleotides, the CDR3 is TGTGCCAGTAGCACACTAGCGCCCACGAGCACCGGGGAGCTGTTTTTT. This sequence encodes CASSTLAPTSTGELFF.

This clone was picked up one time. The rearrangement links TRBV5-1 to TRBJ1-1; 7 bases are shared with TRBD1. V shed 4 bases, J shed 4 bases, and the junction held 10 bases outside the gene matches. The CDR3 contains 15 residues. Germline lookup yields CDR1 SGHRS and CDR2 YFSETQ. This CDR3 is CASSPYRGDGTEAFF. As DNA, the CDR3 is TGCGCCAGCAGCCCTTACAGGGGAGACGGCACTGAAGCTTTCTTT.

The V call is TRBV25-1, the J call TRBJ1-6, with D possibly TRBD1 on 5 matching bases. CDR1 is MGHDK and CDR2 is SYGVNS in the germline V gene. CDR3 size: 15 residues. V was clipped by 1 base and J by 9 bases, with 13 bases between them. Here the CDR3 reads CASSEWEGKGSPLHF. The CDR3 nucleotides are TGTGCCAGCAGTGAATGGGAGGGGAAGGGTTCACCCCTCCACTTT.

This chain connects TRBV7-2 to TRBJ2-1; 7 bases align to TRBD2. Unmatched junction bases numbered 5, after V lost 1 base and J lost 2 bases. Per the germline V gene, CDR1 is SGHTA and CDR2 is FQGNSA. The CDR3 totals 16 residues. In nucleotides, the CDR3 is TGTGCCAGCAGCTTAGTGCTAGCGGTCGCCTACAATGAGCAGTTCTTC. It encodes CASSLVLAVAYNEQFF.

This chain uses TRBV6-5 with TRBJ2-3; TRBD2 matches at 8 bases. CDR1 MNHEY and CDR2 SVGAGI come from the germline V gene. The CDR3 length is 16 residues. Trimming cost V 0 bases and J 8 bases; bases outside gene matches: 10. The CDR3 loop reads CASSYSPKRGFGTQYF. For the CDR3, the DNA is TGTGCCAGCAGTTACTCACCTAAGCGGGGGTTCGGTACGCAGTATTTT.